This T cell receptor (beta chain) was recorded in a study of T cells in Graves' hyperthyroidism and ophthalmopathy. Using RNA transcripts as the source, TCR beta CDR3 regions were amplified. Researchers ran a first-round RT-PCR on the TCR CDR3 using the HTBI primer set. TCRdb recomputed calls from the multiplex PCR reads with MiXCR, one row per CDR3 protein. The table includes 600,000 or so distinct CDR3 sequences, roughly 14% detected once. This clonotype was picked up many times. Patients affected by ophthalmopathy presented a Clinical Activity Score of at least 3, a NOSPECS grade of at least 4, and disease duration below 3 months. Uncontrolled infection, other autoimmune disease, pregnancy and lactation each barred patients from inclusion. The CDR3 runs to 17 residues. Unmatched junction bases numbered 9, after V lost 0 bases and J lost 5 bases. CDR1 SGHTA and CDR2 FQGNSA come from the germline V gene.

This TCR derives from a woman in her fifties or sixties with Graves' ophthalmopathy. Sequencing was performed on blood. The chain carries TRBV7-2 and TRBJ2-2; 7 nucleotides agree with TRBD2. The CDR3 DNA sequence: TGTGCCAGCAGCTTAGCGCTGGGGAGCGGGAAAACCGGGGAGCTGTTTTTT. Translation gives CASSLALGSGKTGELFF.